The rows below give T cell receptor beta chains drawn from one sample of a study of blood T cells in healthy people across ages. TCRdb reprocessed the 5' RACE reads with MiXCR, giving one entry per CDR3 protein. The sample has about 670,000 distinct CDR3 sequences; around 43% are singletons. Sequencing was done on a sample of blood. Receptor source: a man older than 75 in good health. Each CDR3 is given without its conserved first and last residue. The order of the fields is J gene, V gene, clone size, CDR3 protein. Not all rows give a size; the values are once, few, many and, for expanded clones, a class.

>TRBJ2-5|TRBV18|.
ASSPEGLIQETQY
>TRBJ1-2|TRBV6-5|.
AGSYSGQGVGYT
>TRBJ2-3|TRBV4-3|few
ASSQDTAGLDTQY
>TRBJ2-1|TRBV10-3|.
AISDGTSMKNEQF
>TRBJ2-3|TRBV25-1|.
ASTEYGNTDTQY
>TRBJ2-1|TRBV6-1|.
ASSTLTNNEQF
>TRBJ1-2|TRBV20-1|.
SARVNREDGYT
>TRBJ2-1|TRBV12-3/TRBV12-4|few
ASSFSSGLAVSNEQF
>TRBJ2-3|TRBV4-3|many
ASSQSGTSTDTQY
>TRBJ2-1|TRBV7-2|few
ASSLGSGATHNEQF
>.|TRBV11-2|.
ASSKGTGAGLNEQY
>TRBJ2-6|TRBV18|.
ASSLAKTPGTDNSGANVLT
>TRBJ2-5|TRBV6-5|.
ASSYGPGIWETQY
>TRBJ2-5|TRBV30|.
AWSGRVGSGTQY
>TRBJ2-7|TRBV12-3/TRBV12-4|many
ASSTGSSYEQY
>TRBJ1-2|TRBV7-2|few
ASTLGRDKGGYT
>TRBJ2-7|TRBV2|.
ASSESSGGHYEQY
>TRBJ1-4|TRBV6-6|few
ASSYPGQANEKLF
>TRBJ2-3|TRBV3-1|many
ASSDEGLTNTDTQY
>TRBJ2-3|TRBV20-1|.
SARRPGTSRSDTQY
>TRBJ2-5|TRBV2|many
ASNPSRAPQETQY
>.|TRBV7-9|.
ASSFHDVGLGGTQY
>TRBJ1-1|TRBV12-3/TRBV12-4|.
ASRANGGEAF
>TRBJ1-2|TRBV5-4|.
ASSPKTRAYGYT
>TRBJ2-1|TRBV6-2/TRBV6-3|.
ASSYPAGGVWNEQF
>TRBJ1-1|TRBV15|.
ATGRGSNRGNTEAF
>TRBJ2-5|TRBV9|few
ASSVGGRGQETQY
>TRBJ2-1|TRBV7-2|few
ASSLALVGTAYNEQF
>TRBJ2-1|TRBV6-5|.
ASKVQLANEQF
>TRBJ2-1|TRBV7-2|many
ASSLQRAEYNEQF
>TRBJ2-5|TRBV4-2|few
ASSQELAGDETQY
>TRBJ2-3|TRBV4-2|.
ASSQPLSTDTQY
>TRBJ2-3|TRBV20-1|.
SGVSGTDTQY
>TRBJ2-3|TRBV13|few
ASSPGTSGVIDTQY
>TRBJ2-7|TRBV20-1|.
SAREARQGLHEQY
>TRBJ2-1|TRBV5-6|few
ASSGGRDGVRDYNEQF
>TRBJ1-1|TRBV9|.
ASSVEDSMNTEAF
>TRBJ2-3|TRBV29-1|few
SVERPSNTDTQY
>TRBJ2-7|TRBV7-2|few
ASSQQTGRYEQY
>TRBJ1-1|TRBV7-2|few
ASSYGGARRNTEAF
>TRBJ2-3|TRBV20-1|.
SAPADSGGTQY
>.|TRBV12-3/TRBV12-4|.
ASSADNLGETQY
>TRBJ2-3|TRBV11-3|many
ASSFAPLDTQY
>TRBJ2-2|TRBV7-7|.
ASNLELLAGELF
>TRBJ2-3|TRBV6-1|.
ASSDMTSGTADTQY
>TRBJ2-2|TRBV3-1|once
ASSQDPRWELF
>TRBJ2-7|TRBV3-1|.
ASSQVLAGVYEQY
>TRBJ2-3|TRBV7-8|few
ASRLGFADTQY